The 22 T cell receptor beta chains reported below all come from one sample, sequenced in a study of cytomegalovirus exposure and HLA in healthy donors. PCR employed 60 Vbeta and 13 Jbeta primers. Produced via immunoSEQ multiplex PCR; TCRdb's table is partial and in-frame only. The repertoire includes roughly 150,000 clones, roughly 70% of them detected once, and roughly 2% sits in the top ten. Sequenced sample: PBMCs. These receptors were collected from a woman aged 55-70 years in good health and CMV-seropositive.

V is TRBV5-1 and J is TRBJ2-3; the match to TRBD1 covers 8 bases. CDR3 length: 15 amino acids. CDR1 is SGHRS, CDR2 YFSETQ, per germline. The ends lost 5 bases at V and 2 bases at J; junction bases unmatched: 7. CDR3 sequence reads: CASRESGQVTDTQYF. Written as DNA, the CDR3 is TGCGCCAGCAGAGAATCGGGACAGGTCACAGATACGCAGTATTTT.

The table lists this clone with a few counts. The CDR3: CASSSAANYGYTF. Written as DNA, the CDR3 is TGTGCCAGCAGCTCAGCGGCCAACTATGGCTACACCTTC. This sequence joins TRBV5-6 and TRBJ1-2; D remains ambiguous. The CDR3 sequence is 13 residues long. CDR1 is SGHDT, CDR2 YYEEEE, per germline. Trimming stripped 3 bases from V and 2 bases from J, with 8 bases between.

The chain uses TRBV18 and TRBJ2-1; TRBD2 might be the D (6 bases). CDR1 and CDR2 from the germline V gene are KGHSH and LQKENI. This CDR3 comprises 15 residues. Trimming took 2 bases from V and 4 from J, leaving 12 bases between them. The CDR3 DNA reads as TGTGCCAGCTCACCAAGAAGCGGGCCTTACAATGAGCAGTTCTTC. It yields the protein CASSPRSGPYNEQFF.

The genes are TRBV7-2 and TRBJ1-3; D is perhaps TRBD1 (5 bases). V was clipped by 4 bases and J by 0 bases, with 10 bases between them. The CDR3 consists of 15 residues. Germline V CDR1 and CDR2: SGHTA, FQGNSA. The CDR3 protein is CASSYDSSSGNTIYF. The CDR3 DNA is TGTGCCAGCAGCTACGACAGTAGCTCTGGAAACACCATATATTTT.

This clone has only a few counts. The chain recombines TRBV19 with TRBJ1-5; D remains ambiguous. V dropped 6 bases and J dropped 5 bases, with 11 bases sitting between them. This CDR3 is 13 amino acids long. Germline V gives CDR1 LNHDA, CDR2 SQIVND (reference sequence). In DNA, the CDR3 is TGTGCCAGTAGCGATTTACAGTATCAGCCCCAGCATTTT. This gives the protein CASSDLQYQPQHF.

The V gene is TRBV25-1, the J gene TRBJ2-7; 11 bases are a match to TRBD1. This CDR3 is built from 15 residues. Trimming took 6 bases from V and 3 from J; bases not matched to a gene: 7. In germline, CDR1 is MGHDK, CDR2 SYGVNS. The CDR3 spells CASRGSGTGGYEQYF. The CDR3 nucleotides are TGTGCCAGCAGAGGGTCCGGGACAGGGGGCTACGAGCAGTACTTC.

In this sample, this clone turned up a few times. The CDR3 nucleotides are TGTGCCTGGAGTGTCCCCGGGAGCACAGATACGCAGTATTTT. Protein sequence: CAWSVPGSTDTQYF. The chain combines TRBV30 with TRBJ2-3; D remains unclear. CDR3 length: 14 residues. Trimming took off 0 bases at V and 0 bases at J, with 7 bases between the two ends. CDR1 is GTSNPN, CDR2 SVGIG, per germline (reference sequence).

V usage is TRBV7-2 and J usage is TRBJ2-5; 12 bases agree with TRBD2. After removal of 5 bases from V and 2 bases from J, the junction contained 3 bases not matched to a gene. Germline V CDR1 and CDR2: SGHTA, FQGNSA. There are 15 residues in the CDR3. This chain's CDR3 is CASSTSGRRQETQYF. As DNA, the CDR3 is TGTGCCAGCAGCACTAGCGGGAGGAGGCAAGAGACCCAGTACTTC.

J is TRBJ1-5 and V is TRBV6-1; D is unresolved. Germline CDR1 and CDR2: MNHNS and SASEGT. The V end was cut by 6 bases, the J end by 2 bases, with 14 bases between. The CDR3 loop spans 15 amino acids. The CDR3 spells CASRAPGLGNQPQHF. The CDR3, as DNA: TGTGCCAGCAGGGCCCCGGGGTTAGGCAATCAGCCCCAGCATTTT.

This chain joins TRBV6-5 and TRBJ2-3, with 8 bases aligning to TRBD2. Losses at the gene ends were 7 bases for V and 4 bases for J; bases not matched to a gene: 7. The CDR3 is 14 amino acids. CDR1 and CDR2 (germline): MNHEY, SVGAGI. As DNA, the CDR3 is TGTGCCAGCACCCCGGCGGGGGGCGCAGATACGCAGTATTTT. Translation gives CASTPAGGADTQYF.

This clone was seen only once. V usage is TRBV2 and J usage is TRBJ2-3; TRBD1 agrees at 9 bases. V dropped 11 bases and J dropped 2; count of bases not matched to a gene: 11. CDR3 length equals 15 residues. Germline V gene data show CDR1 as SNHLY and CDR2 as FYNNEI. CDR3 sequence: CALVTTGGYTDTQYF. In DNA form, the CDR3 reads TGTGCCCTAGTCACGACAGGGGGGTACACAGATACGCAGTATTTT.

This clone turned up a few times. For the CDR3, the DNA is TGTGCCAGCAGCCCCCTCGGGGGTATGGATGGCTACACCTTC. Protein: CASSPLGGMDGYTF. The V call is TRBV28, the J call TRBJ1-2; D might be TRBD1 (5 bases). CDR3 length: 14 residues. Trimming removed 6 bases from V and 6 bases from J, with 17 bases in between. Germline values: CDR1 MDHEN, CDR2 SYDVKM.

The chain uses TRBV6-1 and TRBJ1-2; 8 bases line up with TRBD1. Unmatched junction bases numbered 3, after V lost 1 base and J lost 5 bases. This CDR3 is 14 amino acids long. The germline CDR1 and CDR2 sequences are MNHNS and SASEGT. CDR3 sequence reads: CASSEGTGRYGYTF. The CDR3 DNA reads TGTGCCAGCAGTGAAGGGACAGGGAGATATGGCTACACCTTC.

CDR3 sequence reads: CASSYDRDGQPQHF. CDR3 nucleotide sequence: TGTGCCAGCTCCTACGACAGGGACGGTCAGCCCCAGCATTTT. This chain uses TRBV18 with TRBJ1-5, with 7 bases lining up with TRBD1. CDR3 size: 14 residues. V shed 6 bases and J 6 bases; nucleotides not matched to a gene: 8. Germline V gene sequence: CDR1 KGHSH, CDR2 LQKENI.

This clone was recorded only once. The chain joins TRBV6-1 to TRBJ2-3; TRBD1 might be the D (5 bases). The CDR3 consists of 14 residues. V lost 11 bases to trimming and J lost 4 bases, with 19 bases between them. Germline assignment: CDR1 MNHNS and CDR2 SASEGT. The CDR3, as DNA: TGTGCCTGTGCGGTGCAGGGTGATTCAGATACGCAGTATTTT. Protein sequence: CACAVQGDSDTQYF.

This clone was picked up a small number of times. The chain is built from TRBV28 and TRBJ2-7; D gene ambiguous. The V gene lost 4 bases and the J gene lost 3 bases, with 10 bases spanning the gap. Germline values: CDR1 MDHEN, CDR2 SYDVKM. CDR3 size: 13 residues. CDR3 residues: CASSSVLVYEQYF. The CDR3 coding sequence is TGTGCCAGCAGTTCGGTATTGGTCTACGAGCAGTACTTC.

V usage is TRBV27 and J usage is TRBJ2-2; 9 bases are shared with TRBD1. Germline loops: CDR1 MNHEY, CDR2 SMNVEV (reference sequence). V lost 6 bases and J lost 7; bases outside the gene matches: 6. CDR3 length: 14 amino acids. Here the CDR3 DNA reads TGTGCCAGCAGGCAACAGGGGGCAGGCGGGGAGCTGTTTTTT. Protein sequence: CASRQQGAGGELFF.

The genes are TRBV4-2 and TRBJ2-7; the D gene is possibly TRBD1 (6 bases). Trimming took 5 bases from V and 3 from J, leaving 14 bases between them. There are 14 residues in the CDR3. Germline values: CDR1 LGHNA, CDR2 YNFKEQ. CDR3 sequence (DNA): TGTGCCAGCAGCTACCGGGACAAAGACTACGAGCAGTACTTC. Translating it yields CASSYRDKDYEQYF.

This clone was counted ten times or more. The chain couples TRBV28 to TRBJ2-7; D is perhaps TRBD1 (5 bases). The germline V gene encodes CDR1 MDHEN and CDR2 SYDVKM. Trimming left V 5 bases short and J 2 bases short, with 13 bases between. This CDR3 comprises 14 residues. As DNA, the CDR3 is TGTGCCAGCAGTCCAAACGACAGTACCTACGAGCAGTACTTC. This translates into CASSPNDSTYEQYF. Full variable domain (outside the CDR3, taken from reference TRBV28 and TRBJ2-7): DVKVTQSSRYLVKRTGEKVFLECVQDMDHENMFWYRQDPGLGLRLIYFSYDVKMKEKGDIPEGYSVSREKKERFSLILESASTNQTSMYLCASSPNDSTYEQYFGPGTRLTVT.

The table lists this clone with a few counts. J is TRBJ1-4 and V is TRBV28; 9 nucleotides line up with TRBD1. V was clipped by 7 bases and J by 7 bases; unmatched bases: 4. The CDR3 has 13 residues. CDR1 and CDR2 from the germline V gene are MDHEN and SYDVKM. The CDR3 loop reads CASKTGGFEKLFF. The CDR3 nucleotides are TGTGCCAGCAAGACAGGGGGGTTTGAAAAACTGTTTTTT.

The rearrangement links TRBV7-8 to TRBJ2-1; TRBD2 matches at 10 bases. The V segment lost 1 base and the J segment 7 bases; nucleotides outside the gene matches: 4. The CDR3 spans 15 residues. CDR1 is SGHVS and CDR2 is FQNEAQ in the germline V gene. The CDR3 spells CASSLEGLASNEQFF. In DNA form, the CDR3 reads TGTGCCAGCAGCTTAGAGGGACTAGCGTCAAATGAGCAGTTCTTC.

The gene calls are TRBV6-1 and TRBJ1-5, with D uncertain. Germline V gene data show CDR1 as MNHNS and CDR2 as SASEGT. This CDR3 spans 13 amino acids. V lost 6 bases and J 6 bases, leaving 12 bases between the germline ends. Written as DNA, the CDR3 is TGTGCCAGCAGCTTGGAGGTGGGTCAGCCCCAGCATTTT. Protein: CASSLEVGQPQHF.